The TCR beta chain under discussion was sequenced for a study of Siglec-9 on CD8 T cells in melanoma. Study-wide results and limits: An effector memory CD8+ T-cell subset seemingly accumulating in melanoma was reportedly marked and regulated by Siglec-9.

Clones were read by immunoSEQ multiplex PCR, and TCRdb kept only the in-frame ones, dropping some. The sample yields 25,000 to 35,000 clones, more than 80% seen once. With regard to this clone: Antigen: not known.

In germline, CDR1 is MNHEY, CDR2 SMNVEV (reference sequence). Losses at the gene ends were 4 bases for V and 7 bases for J; bases not matched to a gene: 3. This CDR3 spans 13 amino acids. V is TRBV27 and J is TRBJ2-1; TRBD2 matches at 8 bases. Sequencing input: Siglec-9- CD8+ T cells sorted from blood. This clonotype originated in a human donor in good health. CDR3 protein: CASSSGLVNEQFF. The CDR3 DNA is TGTGCCAGCAGTTCGGGACTAGTGAATGAGCAGTTCTTC.